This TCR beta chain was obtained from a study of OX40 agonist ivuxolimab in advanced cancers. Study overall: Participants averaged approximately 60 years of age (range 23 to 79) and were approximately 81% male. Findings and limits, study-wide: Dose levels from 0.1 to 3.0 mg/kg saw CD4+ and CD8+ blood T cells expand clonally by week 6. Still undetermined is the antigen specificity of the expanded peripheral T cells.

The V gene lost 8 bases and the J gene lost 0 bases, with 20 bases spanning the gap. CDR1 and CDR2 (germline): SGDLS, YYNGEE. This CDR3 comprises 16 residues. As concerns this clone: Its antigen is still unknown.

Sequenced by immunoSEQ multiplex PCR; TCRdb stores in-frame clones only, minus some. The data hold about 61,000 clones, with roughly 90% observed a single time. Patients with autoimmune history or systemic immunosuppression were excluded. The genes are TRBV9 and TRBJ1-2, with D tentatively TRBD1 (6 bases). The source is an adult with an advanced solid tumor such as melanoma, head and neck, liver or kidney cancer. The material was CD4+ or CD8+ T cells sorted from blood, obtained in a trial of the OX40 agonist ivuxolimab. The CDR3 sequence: CASEGHAGTSNYGYTF. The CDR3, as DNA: TGTGCCAGTGAGGGGCATGCAGGGACATCTAACTATGGCTACACCTTC.